The present TCR beta chain was sequenced within a study of OX40 agonist ivuxolimab in advanced cancers. Assay: immunoSEQ multiplex PCR; the TCRdb copy retains only in-frame clones and omits some. The table records just over 90,000 clones, 94% of them present only once. CDR3 length equals 13 residues. V was cut by 0 bases and J by 4 bases, with 6 bases left in between. Looked up from germline, CDR1 is LNHNV and CDR2 is YYDKDF (reference sequence). The chain employs TRBV15 and TRBJ1-1; D is undetermined. The starting material was CD4+ or CD8+ T cells sorted from blood, obtained in a trial of the OX40 agonist ivuxolimab. This clonotype was obtained from an adult with an advanced solid tumor such as melanoma, head and neck, liver or kidney cancer. The CDR3 reads CATSRDRLTEAFF. The CDR3 nucleotides read TGTGCCACCAGCAGAGATAGGCTCACTGAAGCTTTCTTT.